Shown below are 7 T cell receptor beta chains from a single sample sequenced in a study of T cell responses to AZD1222 COVID-19 vaccine. The table came from immunoSEQ multiplex PCR; TCRdb's copy has only in-frame clones and leaves some out. This repertoire shows about 150,000 clones, 90% found once; its top ten account for about 1.6%. The source was peripheral blood, collected on day 0 of AZD1222 vaccination. These receptors came from an adult in good health.

CDR3 DNA: TGCGCCAGCAGAGGGGCCTCAGAAGCTTTCTTT. Encoded protein: CASRGASEAFF. The chain combines TRBV10-2 with TRBJ1-1; possibly TRBD1 for D (5 bases). The CDR3 contains 11 residues. Trimming shortened V by 6 bases and J by 8 bases, and 10 bases separated the two germline ends. Germline CDR1 is WSHSY and CDR2 is SAAADI.

V and J are TRBV28 and TRBJ1-2; 11 nucleotides match TRBD1. The CDR3 runs to 14 residues. V shed 5 bases, J shed 5 bases, and the junction held 4 bases outside the gene matches. Germline CDR1 reads MDHEN; CDR2 reads SYDVKM. For the CDR3, the DNA is TGTGCCAGCAGTCCCGGACAGGGGGCGTATGGCTACACCTTC. Amino acids: CASSPGQGAYGYTF.

This chain joins TRBV5-4 and TRBJ1-1; D not certain. Germline V CDR1 and CDR2: SGHNT, YYREEE (reference sequence). This CDR3 is 13 amino acids long. V dropped 2 bases and J dropped 0 bases, with 5 bases sitting between them. For the CDR3, the DNA is TGTGCCAGCAGCTTTTCCATGAACACTGAAGCTTTCTTT. Translated, it gives CASSFSMNTEAFF.

The CDR3 loop is CASSDQGIYGYTF. The CDR3, as DNA: TGTGCCAGCAGTGATCAGGGGATCTATGGCTACACCTTC. The chain combines TRBV6-1 with TRBJ1-2, with D possibly TRBD1 on 6 matching bases. Trimming removed 3 bases at V and 4 bases at J, with 9 bases between. The CDR3 runs to 13 residues. CDR1 and CDR2 (germline): MNHNS, SASEGT.

The chain has TRBV21-1 and TRBJ2-1; the tabulated D call, TRBD1, remains unverified against the DNA. TRBV21-1 is termed a pseudogene. The CDR3 contains 16 residues. CDR3 sequence reads: CASSKLGTDLYNEQFF. In nucleotides, the CDR3 is TGTGCCAGCAGCAAATTAGGGACAGATCTATACAATGAGCAGTTCTTC.

The rearrangement links TRBV2 to TRBJ1-5; unclear D gene. CDR1 is SNHLY, CDR2 FYNNEI, per germline. The length of the CDR3 is 16 residues. Trimming cost V 7 bases and J 0 bases, with 16 bases left between them. The CDR3 DNA follows: TGTGCCAGCACCCTATGGGGATCCGCTAGCAATCAGCCCCAGCATTTT. It yields the protein CASTLWGSASNQPQHF.

The chain has TRBV27 and TRBJ2-1; 7 bases fit TRBD2. Germline-derived CDR1 and CDR2 are MNHEY and SMNVEV (reference sequence). Trimming took 2 bases from V and 7 from J; bases not matched to a gene: 5. The CDR3 consists of 14 residues. The CDR3 region is CASSLVRGRNEQFF. The CDR3 nucleotides are TGTGCCAGCAGTTTAGTGCGGGGGAGGAATGAGCAGTTCTTC.